These T cell receptor beta chains were read from a single sample in a study of PD-L1 blockade in urothelial cancer. The repertoire was sequenced with immunoSEQ multiplex PCR; TCRdb's copy has only in-frame clones and lacks some. The table lists some 40,000 clones, approximately 92% of them singletons. The sequencing used PBMCs, collected around atezolizumab (anti-PD-L1) treatment. The receptors shown here come from a man between 65 and 80 years old with urothelial cancer. Both conserved end residues are part of each CDR3. Each record gives: clone size, D gene, J gene, V gene, CDR3 protein, CDR3 DNA. The D gene is left open where the match is weak. Clone size appears in some rows only: once, few, many, or a class for an expanded clone.

once,TRBD2,TRBJ2-3,TRBV6-6,CASSYLAGGGTDTQYF,TGTGCCAGCAGTTACTTAGCGGGAGGGGGCACAGATACGCAGTATTTT
-,-,TRBJ2-5,TRBV5-6,CASSFLGQGLTQYF,TGTGCCAGCAGCTTTTTGGGGCAGGGTCTGACCCAGTACTTC
-,-,TRBJ1-3,TRBV29-1,CSVDEGNTIYF,TGCAGCGTTGATGAGGGAAACACCATATATTTT
-,-,TRBJ1-2,TRBV7-9,CASSFTGNYGYTF,TGTGCCAGCAGCTTTACAGGAAACTATGGCTACACCTTC
-,TRBD2,TRBJ2-7,TRBV4-1,CASSWGLAGDEQYF,TGCGCCAGCAGTTGGGGGCTAGCGGGAGATGAGCAGTACTTC
-,TRBD1,TRBJ1-2,TRBV6-6,CASSDTGGYYGYTF,TGTGCCAGCAGCGACACAGGGGGCTACTATGGCTACACCTTC
-,-,TRBJ2-4,TRBV4-1,CASSQGGRDGKNIQYF,TGCGCCAGCAGCCAAGGAGGGAGAGATGGCAAAAACATTCAGTACTTC
-,TRBD1,TRBJ2-7,TRBV7-9,CASSFMTGRTSYEQYF,TGTGCCAGCAGCTTTATGACAGGGCGGACCTCCTACGAGCAGTACTTC
-,TRBD2,TRBJ2-7,TRBV19,CASSMGTSKFEQYF,TGTGCCAGTAGTATGGGGACTAGTAAGTTCGAGCAGTACTTC
-,-,TRBJ1-1,TRBV28,CASNQQIMNTEAFF,TGTGCCAGCAACCAACAAATCATGAACACTGAAGCTTTCTTT
-,-,TRBJ2-1,TRBV7-9,CASSLRTPTSYNEQFF,TGTGCCAGCAGCCTGAGGACTCCCACCTCCTACAATGAGCAGTTCTTC
-,-,TRBJ2-2,TRBV2,CASSAQRGNGELFF,TGTGCCAGCAGTGCGCAGAGGGGGAACGGGGAGCTGTTTTTT
-,TRBD2,TRBJ2-5,TRBV27,CASSPRTSEGTQYF,TGTGCCAGCAGTCCCCGGACTAGCGAGGGGACCCAGTACTTC
-,TRBD1,TRBJ2-7,TRBV28,CASSSNRQGNREQYF,TGTGCCAGCAGTTCCAATAGACAGGGAAATCGCGAGCAGTACTTC
once,-,TRBJ1-2,TRBV28,CASSGGLANYGYTF,TGTGCCAGCAGTGGGGGGTTGGCTAACTATGGCTACACCTTC
-,-,TRBJ2-3,TRBV6-1,CASSELSGPSTDTQYF,TGTGCCAGCAGTGAATTGAGCGGCCCTAGCACAGATACGCAGTATTTT
-,-,TRBJ2-7,TRBV19,CASSITFLSGYEQYF,TGTGCCAGTAGTATTACGTTTCTAAGCGGCTACGAGCAGTACTTC
-,TRBD1,TRBJ2-6,TRBV7-3,CASSLVLPGGLSGANVLTF,TGTGCCAGCAGCTTAGTTTTGCCAGGGGGCCTCTCTGGGGCCAACGTCCTGACTTTC
-,-,TRBJ2-3,TRBV28,CASTISNTQYF,TGTGCCAGCACTATTTCGAATACGCAGTATTTT
-,TRBD1,TRBJ2-5,TRBV5-1,CASSGTEETQYF,TGCGCCAGCTCCGGGACAGAAGAGACCCAGTACTTC
-,-,TRBJ2-1,TRBV7-3,CASSPAGGRYNEQFF,TGTGCCAGCAGCCCGGCAGGGGGGCGGTATAATGAGCAGTTCTTC
-,TRBD1,TRBJ1-4,TRBV2,CASRSRTGINEKLFF,TGTGCCAGCCGATCGCGGACAGGGATTAATGAAAAACTGTTTTTT
-,TRBD1,TRBJ2-5,TRBV18,CASSLNQGVGETQYF,TGTGCCAGCTCACTCAATCAGGGGGTAGGAGAGACCCAGTACTTC
-,-,TRBJ2-2,TRBV14,CASSQDAVVPLSNTGELFF,TGTGCCAGCAGCCAAGACGCTGTAGTGCCCCTTAGTAACACCGGGGAGCTGTTTTTT
-,TRBD2,TRBJ2-1,TRBV7-3,CASSPHGSGGNEQFF,TGTGCCAGCAGCCCCCATGGCTCGGGGGGCAATGAGCAGTTCTTC
-,-,TRBJ1-2,TRBV19,CASSTIGLGYTF,TGTGCCAGTAGTACAATCGGTCTTGGCTACACCTTC